A selection of T cell receptor beta chains follows, all from one sample in a study of cytomegalovirus exposure and HLA in healthy donors. The protocol was immunoSEQ multiplex PCR, while the TCRdb copy is restricted to in-frame clones and leaves out a portion. The sample contains around 70,000 clones, around 93% of which appear only once. The sequenced sample consisted of PBMCs. The receptors were sampled from a man aged 18 to 30 in good health and CMV-seronegative. CDR3s include the opening cysteine and the closing phenylalanine or tryptophan. Fields, in order: J gene, V gene, clone size, D gene, CDR3 protein, CDR3 DNA. The D gene is left open where the match is weak. A clone size is listed for some rows: how often the clone was seen (once, few, many), or a class if it is expanded.

TRBJ2-7	TRBV20-1	-	-	CSASSSYEQYF	TGCAGTGCTAGCAGCTCCTACGAGCAGTACTTC
TRBJ1-5	TRBV30	-	-	CAWSVGHPGNQPQHF	TGTGCCTGGAGTGTAGGACATCCAGGTAATCAGCCCCAGCATTTT
TRBJ1-3	TRBV25-1	-	TRBD1	CASSEVGQGSGNTIYF	TGTGCCAGCAGTGAAGTGGGACAGGGATCTGGAAACACCATATATTTT
TRBJ1-4	TRBV18	once	-	CASSNNWSNEKLFF	TGTGCCAGCTCAAACAACTGGAGTAATGAAAAACTGTTTTTT
TRBJ1-3	TRBV15	-	-	CATSRDRGMGGNTIYF	TGTGCCACCAGCAGAGATCGGGGAATGGGGGGAAACACCATATATTTT
TRBJ2-2	TRBV29-1	-	TRBD2	CSVEDGLAGAPGELFF	TGCAGCGTTGAAGATGGGCTAGCGGGAGCGCCGGGGGAGCTGTTTTTT
TRBJ1-1	TRBV11-2	-	-	CASSQQGWSEAFF	TGTGCCAGCAGCCAACAGGGTTGGAGCGAAGCTTTCTTT
TRBJ1-4	TRBV18	-	-	CASSPDVGVGEKLFF	TGTGCCAGCTCACCGGATGTAGGGGTTGGTGAAAAACTGTTTTTT
TRBJ2-7	TRBV27	-	TRBD2	CASSSIAGGYEQYF	TGTGCCAGCAGTTCCATAGCGGGAGGCTACGAGCAGTACTTC
TRBJ2-7	TRBV28	-	TRBD1	CASSYPGQVYEQYF	TGTGCCAGCAGTTACCCGGGACAGGTCTACGAGCAGTACTTC
TRBJ2-4	TRBV18	-	TRBD1	CASSLSRTGRNIQYF	TGTGCCAGCTCACTATCGAGGACAGGGAGGAACATTCAGTACTTC
TRBJ1-5	TRBV28	-	-	CASSSGGDRPQHF	TGTGCCAGCAGTTCGGGGGGCGACCGGCCCCAGCATTTT
TRBJ2-1	TRBV21-1	-	-	CASREKTRVDEQFF	TGTGCCAGCAGAGAGAAAACCAGGGTCGATGAGCAGTTCTTC
TRBJ2-2	TRBV11-2	-	-	CASSLGGRRPLSAGELFF	TGTGCCAGCAGCTTAGGGGGCAGGCGCCCTCTGTCAGCTGGGGAGCTGTTTTTT
TRBJ2-5	TRBV20-1	-	TRBD2	CTGGGVETQYF	TGCACCGGCGGGGGAGTAGAGACCCAGTACTTC
TRBJ1-5	TRBV19	-	-	CASSMYGAGQPQHF	TGTGCCAGTAGTATGTATGGGGCTGGTCAGCCCCAGCATTTT
TRBJ2-4	TRBV28	once	-	CASSFLGAAKNIQYF	TGTGCCAGCAGTTTCCTGGGGGCTGCCAAAAACATTCAGTACTTC